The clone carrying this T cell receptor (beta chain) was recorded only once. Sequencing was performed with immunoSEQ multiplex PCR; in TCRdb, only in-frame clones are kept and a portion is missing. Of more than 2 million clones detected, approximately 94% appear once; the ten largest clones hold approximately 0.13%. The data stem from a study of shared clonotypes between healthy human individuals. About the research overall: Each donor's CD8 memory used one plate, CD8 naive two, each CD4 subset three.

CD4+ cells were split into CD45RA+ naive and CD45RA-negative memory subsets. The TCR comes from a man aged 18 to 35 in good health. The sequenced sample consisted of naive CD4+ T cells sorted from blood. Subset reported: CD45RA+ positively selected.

The CDR3 reads CASSIVDRGNQPQHF. The CDR3 DNA follows: TGTGCCAGTAGTATAGTAGACAGGGGCAATCAGCCCCAGCATTTT. V is TRBV19 and J is TRBJ1-5; 7 bases line up with TRBD1. The V and J ends lost 1 base and 2 bases, in that order; junction bases with no gene match: 2. The germline V gene encodes CDR1 LNHDA and CDR2 SQIVND (reference sequence). CDR3 length: 15 amino acids.